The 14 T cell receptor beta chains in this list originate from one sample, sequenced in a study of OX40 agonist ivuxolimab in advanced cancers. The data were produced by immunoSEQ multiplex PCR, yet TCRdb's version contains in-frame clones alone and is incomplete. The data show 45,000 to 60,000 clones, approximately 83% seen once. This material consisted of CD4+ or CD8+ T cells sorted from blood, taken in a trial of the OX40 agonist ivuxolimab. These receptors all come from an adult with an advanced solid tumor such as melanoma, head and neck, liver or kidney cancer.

The CDR3 reads CASSVRDGPYEQYF. For the CDR3, the DNA is TGTGCCAGCAGTGTCCGGGACGGACCCTACGAGCAGTACTTC. The chain couples TRBV2 to TRBJ2-7; D may match TRBD1 or TRBD2 (5 bases each). The germline CDR1 and CDR2 sequences are SNHLY and FYNNEI. Trimming shortened V by 4 bases and J by 2 bases, and 12 bases separated the two germline ends. This CDR3 contains 14 residues.

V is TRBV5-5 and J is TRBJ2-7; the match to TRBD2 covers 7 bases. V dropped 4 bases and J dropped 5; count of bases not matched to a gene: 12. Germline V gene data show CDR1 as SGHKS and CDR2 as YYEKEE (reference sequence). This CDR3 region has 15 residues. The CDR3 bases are TGTGCCAGCAGCGTCTTGGGGGAGGGCCGAGACGAGCAGTACTTC. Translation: CASSVLGEGRDEQYF.

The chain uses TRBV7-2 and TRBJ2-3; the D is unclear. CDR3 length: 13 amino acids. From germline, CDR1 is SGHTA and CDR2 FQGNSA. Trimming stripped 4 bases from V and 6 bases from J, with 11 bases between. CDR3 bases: TGTGCCAGCAGCTCCTTGGATGGCGATACGCAGTATTTT. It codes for CASSSLDGDTQYF.

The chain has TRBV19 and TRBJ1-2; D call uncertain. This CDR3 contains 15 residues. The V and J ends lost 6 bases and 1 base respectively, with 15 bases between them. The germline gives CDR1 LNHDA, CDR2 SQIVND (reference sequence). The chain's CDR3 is CASRPSGSLNYGYTF. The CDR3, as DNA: TGTGCCAGTAGACCCTCGGGAAGCCTTAACTATGGCTACACCTTC.

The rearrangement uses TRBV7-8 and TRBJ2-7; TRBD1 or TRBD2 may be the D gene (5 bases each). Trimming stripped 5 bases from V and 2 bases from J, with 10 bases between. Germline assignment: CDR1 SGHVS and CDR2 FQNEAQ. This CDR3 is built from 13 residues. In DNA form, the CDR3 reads TGTGCCAGCAGCGCTGGGACCCCCTACGAGCAGTACTTC. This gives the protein CASSAGTPYEQYF.

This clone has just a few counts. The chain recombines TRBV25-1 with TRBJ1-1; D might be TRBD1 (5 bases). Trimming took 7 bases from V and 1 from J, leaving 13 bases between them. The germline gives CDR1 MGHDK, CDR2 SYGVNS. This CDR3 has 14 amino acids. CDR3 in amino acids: CASKGARENTEAFF. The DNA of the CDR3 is TGTGCCAGCAAAGGCGCCAGGGAGAACACTGAAGCTTTCTTT. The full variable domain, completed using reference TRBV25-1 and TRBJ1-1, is EADIYQTPRYLVIGTGKKITLECSQTMGHDKMYWYQQDPGMELHLIHYSYGVNSTEKGDLSSESTVSRIRTEHFPLTLESARPSHTSQYLCASKGARENTEAFFGQGTRLTVV.

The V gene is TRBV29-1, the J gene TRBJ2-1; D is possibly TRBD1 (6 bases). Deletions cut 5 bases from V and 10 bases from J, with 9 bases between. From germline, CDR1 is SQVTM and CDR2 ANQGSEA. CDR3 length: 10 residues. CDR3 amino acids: CSVNGGEQFF. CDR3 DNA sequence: TGCAGCGTTAATGGGGGCGAGCAGTTCTTC.

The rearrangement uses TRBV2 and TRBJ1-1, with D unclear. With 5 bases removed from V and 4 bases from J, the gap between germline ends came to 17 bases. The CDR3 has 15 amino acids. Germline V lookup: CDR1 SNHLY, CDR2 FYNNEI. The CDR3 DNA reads TGTGCCAGCAGTACGGACCCTACCTGGAGCACTGAAGCTTTCTTT. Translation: CASSTDPTWSTEAFF.

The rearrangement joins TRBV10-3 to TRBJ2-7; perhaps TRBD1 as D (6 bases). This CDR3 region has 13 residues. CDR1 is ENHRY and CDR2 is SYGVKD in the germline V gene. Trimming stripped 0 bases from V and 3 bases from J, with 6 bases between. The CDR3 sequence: CAISESGGYEQYF. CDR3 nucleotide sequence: TGTGCCATCAGTGAGTCAGGGGGCTACGAGCAGTACTTC.

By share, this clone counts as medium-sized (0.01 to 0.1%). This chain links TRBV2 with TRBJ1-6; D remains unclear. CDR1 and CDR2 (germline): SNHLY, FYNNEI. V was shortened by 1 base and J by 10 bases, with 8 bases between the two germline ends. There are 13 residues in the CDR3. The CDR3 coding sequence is TGTGCCAGCAGTGAAGGGAGGAGCTCACCCCTCCACTTT. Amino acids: CASSEGRSSPLHF.

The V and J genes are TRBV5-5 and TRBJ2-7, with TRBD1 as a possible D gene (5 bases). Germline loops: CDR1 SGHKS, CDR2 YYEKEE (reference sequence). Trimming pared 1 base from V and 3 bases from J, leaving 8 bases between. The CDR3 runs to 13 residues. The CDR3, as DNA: TGTGCCAGCAGCTTGCTGCAGGGCTACGAGCAGTACTTC. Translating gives CASSLLQGYEQYF.

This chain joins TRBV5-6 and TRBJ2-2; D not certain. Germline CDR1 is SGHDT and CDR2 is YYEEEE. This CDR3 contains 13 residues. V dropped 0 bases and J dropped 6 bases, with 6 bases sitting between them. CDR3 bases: TGTGCCAGCAGCTTGGGGCTAGCCGGGGAGCTGTTTTTT. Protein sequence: CASSLGLAGELFF. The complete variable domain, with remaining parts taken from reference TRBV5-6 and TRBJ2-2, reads DAGVTQSPTHLIKTRGQQVTLRCSPKSGHDTVSWYQQALGQGPQFIFQYYEEEERQRGNFPDRFSGHQFPNYSSELNVNALLLGDSALYLCASSLGLAGELFFGEGSRLTVL.

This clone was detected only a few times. CDR3 amino acids: CASSMGTQGSYEQYF. The CDR3 DNA follows: TGTGCCAGTAGTATGGGCACTCAAGGCTCCTACGAGCAGTACTTC. V is TRBV19 and J is TRBJ2-7; no reliable D call. Germline V gene sequence: CDR1 LNHDA, CDR2 SQIVND (reference sequence). Trimming shortened V by 3 bases and J by 0 bases, and 12 bases separated the two germline ends. This CDR3 contains 15 residues. Complete variable domain (other parts from reference TRBV19 and TRBJ2-7): DGGITQSPKYLFRKEGQNVTLSCEQNLNHDAMYWYRQDPGQGLRLIYYSQIVNDFQKGDIAEGYSVSREKKESFPLTVTSAQKNPTAFYLCASSMGTQGSYEQYFGPGTRLTVT.

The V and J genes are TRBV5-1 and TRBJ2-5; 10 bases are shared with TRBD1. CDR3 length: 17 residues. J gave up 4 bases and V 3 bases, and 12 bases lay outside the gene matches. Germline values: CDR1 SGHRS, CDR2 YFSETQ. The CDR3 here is CASSSGPDRGRGETQYF. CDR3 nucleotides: TGCGCCAGCAGCTCTGGACCAGACAGGGGGCGAGGAGAGACCCAGTACTTC. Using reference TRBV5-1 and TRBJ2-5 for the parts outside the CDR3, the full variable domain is KAGVTQTPRYLIKTRGQQVTLSCSPISGHRSVSWYQQTPGQGLQFLFEYFSETQRNKGNFPGRFSGRQFSNSRSEMNVSTLELGDSALYLCASSSGPDRGRGETQYFGPGTRLLVL.